This TCR beta chain was retrieved from a study of CD8 T cells in ankylosing spondylitis. Study-level findings and limits: Blood of patients with ankylosing spondylitis appeared to be characterized by a TCR beta motif of eight highly homologous variants.

The CDR3 length is 15 residues. The germline gives CDR1 KGHDR, CDR2 SFDVKD. The germline V and J ends were trimmed by 2 bases and 8 bases, with 15 bases remaining between them. This clonotype was observed a handful of times. Its antigen is still unknown. TCRdb reprocessed the 5' RACE reads via MiXCR and lists one record per CDR3 protein. Here the sample spans fewer than 250,000 distinct CDR3 sequences, approximately 20% being singletons. This receptor was identified in a male donor with ankylosing spondylitis. The chain couples TRBV24-1 to TRBJ2-1; D remains unclear. The specimen was blood, either unsorted or a sorted T cell fraction (not recorded which). The CDR3 nucleotides read TGTGCCACCAGTGATTGGGGTAACGCCGTCCATGAGCAGTTCTTC. Translated: CATSDWGNAVHEQFF.